This entry features one T cell receptor beta chain sequence. This clonotype has at least ten counts. The target of this receptor is not known. No clone much larger than this one lies a single base away; base qualities are absent. The method was RACE. These reads were obtained on a NextSeq 500. During library preparation, unique molecular identifiers were attached to individual cDNA molecules so that TCRs could be counted in a quantitative, reproducible way. For every blood RNA sample, sequencing covered both the TCR alpha and TCR beta chains. The authors' pipeline ran thus. A median of around 100,000 TCRs per sample was observed, with a range of roughly 23,224 to 750,000. The Decombinator software suite was used to annotate V, J and CDR3 in the TCR reads. Every sample was subsampled to the same number of TCRs (28,000) for the PS versus PT1 abundance plots. TCRs were defined as expanded if absent before sensitization and observed at least eight times at the 2-week time point. Starting from the raw public reads, TCRdb applied fastp trimming at Q25, assembled clones with MiXCR and retained in-frame beta chains. Entries are consolidated by CDR3 protein sequence, retaining the most common genes and DNA. The authors' filters were not applied to this entry. The sample yields tens of thousands of distinct CDR3 sequences; around 9.4% were counted once. The biggest ten clones account for 11% to 15% of the sample.

This specimen comes from a study of human T cells and chemical hapten exposure listed by TCRdb under 2021. For the wider study: For sensitization, 2% DPC in acetone was applied to a 2 cm by 2 cm area of upper inner arm skin. Throughout the roughly 24-week study period, patients were also given weekly therapeutic DPC doses on the scalp. Patch testing on the upper back used Finn chambers containing 0.01% DPC, with scoring done after 6 days according to International Contact Dermatitis Research Group standards. The mostly female patient cohort included alopecia areata with under or over 50% scalp involvement, alopecia totalis and alopecia universalis. The libraries were sequenced as a pool, and the TCR yield per sample differed mostly because of small variations in library volumes within the pool. The study tracked peripheral blood TCR repertoire changes in vivo during primary and secondary sensitization to the hapten diphenylcyclopropenone (DPC) in alopecia patients. Blood samples were taken from patients before sensitization (week 0) and at 2, 6 and about 24 weeks after DPC sensitization. About 29 alopecia patients gave blood for TCR sequencing at one to four time points (pre-sensitization, 2, 6 and 24 weeks).

The time point label corresponds to: pre-sensitization, week 0. The treatment or condition tag for this specimen amounts to: therapeutic diphenylcyclopropenone sensitization with weekly scalp DPC. Blood at each patch-test visit was drawn before the patch test was applied. Eligible patients were aged 18 to 70, diagnosed with alopecia, deemed suitable for DPC therapy, and excluded if pregnant. Total RNA was isolated from unfractionated whole blood collected in Tempus Blood RNA tubes. Results and caveats for the whole study, not just this receptor: Repeated subsampling changed both the strength of the expansion versus patch-test correlation and the threshold at which the correlation became significant. No change with DPC sensitization was found in the number of TCRs above 1 in 1000 frequency, and no evidence of global repertoire structure alterations was found. Patch test score was positively correlated with the number of PT1 expanded TCRs, with significance at thresholds 8, 16 and 32 but not at 4. Significantly more large CDR3 similarity clusters were formed by expanded TCRs than by pre-sensitization or healthy control sets, consistent with antigen-driven responses. All patients had alopecia, a presumed autoimmune disease, so their immune response might differ from that of healthy individuals.

The CDR3 covers 13 residues, taking in both the cysteine and the phenylalanine. Kept here is only the CDR3 DNA, which spans 39 bases and is read in frame from base 1. The germline V gene yields SQVTM for CDR1 and ANQGSEA for CDR2. The V end loses 2 bases and the J end loses 4 bases, and a stretch of 6 bases separates them. The sample in question was whole blood, obtained in connection with sensitization to the hapten diphenylcyclopropenone (DPC). Recombination joined TRBV29-1 with TRBJ2-6; the D segment cannot be called with confidence. The TCR was taken from a middle-aged woman with alopecia areata. Some clones in this sample may be carry-over from other donors' samples. For the CDR3, the sequence is CSVELVGANVLTF. Here is the DNA: TGCAGCGTTGAACTTGTAGGGGCCAACGTCCTGACTTTC. Here the CDR3 is joined to the reference TRBV29-1 and TRBJ2-6 genes, and the full variable domain is: SAVISQKPSRDICQRGTSLTIQCQVDSQVTMMFWYRQQPGQSLTLIATANQGSEATYESGFVIDKFPISRPNLTFSTLTVSNMSPEDSSIYLCSVELVGANVLTFGAGSRLTVL.